The T cell receptor beta chain described here comes from a study of T cells in Graves' hyperthyroidism and ophthalmopathy. There are many counts of this clonotype. V was trimmed by 8 bases and J by 7 bases, leaving 18 bases between them. Germline CDR1 reads MNHEY; CDR2 reads SVGEGT. This CDR3 has 13 residues. Researchers took RNA transcripts and amplified the TCR beta CDR3 regions from them. RT-PCR in the first round (using the HTBI primer set) targeted the TCR CDR3. A single record per CDR3 protein comes from TCRdb applying MiXCR to the multiplex PCR reads. The sample has about 360,000 distinct CDR3 sequences; 13% are singletons.

The receptor was derived from a woman in her late teens or twenties with Graves' hyperthyroidism. The sample taken for sequencing was blood. The J gene is TRBJ2-7, the V gene TRBV6-2 or TRBV6-3, with D possibly matching TRBD2 (6 bases). CDR3 nucleotide sequence: TGTGCCAGCCAACGGAACGGGGGAGAGGAGCAGTACTTC. Translation: CASQRNGGEEQYF.